The 30 T cell receptor beta chains below were found in one sample sequenced in a study of breast tumors, draining lymph nodes, adjacent tissues. TCRdb independently ran MiXCR on the multiplex PCR reads; one entry per CDR3 protein. The sample lists about 7,600 distinct CDR3 sequences; over 60% were seen once. Input material: tumor-adjacent breast tissue. Receptor source: a female donor with breast cancer. Some clones in this sample may be carry-over from other donors' samples.

By share of the sample, this clonotype is medium-sized. The rearrangement joins TRBV7-8 to TRBJ2-7; D may correspond to TRBD1 or TRBD2 (5 bases each). The CDR3 is 15 amino acids. Deletions cut 2 bases from V and 6 bases from J, with 17 bases between. Germline lookup yields CDR1 SGHVS and CDR2 FQNEAQ. CDR3 amino acids: CASSLSISRDLEQYF. The CDR3 DNA reads TGTGCCAGCAGCTTAAGTATATCCCGGGACCTCGAGCAGTACTTC. The variable domain in full, with the rest retrieved from reference TRBV7-8 and TRBJ2-7, is GAGVSQSPRYKVAKRGQDVALRCDPISGHVSLFWYQQALGQGPEFLTYFQNEAQLDKSGLPSDRFFAERPEGSVSTLKIQRTQQEDSAVYLCASSLSISRDLEQYFGPGTRLTVT.

A single count supports this clonotype. An end of the junction differs from the germline gene, which may be a read error. The V and J genes are TRBV7-2 and TRBJ1-4, with no clear D. Germline CDR1 reads SGHTA; CDR2 reads FQGNSA. This CDR3 is built from 12 residues. As DNA, the CDR3 is TGTGCCAGCAGCTTACTAGGAGAAAAACTGCTTTTT. This sequence encodes CASSLLGEKLLF.

The chain employs TRBV10-1 and TRBJ1-2; 7 bases fit TRBD1. J gave up 7 bases and V 5 bases, and 7 bases lay outside the gene matches. Germline V gene lookup returns CDR1 WNHNN and CDR2 SYGVQD (reference sequence). The CDR3 has 13 amino acids. CDR3 nucleotide sequence: TGCGCCAGCAGTAATGACAGGGTTCGTGGCTACACCTTC. This codes for CASSNDRVRGYTF.

CDR3 nucleotide sequence: TGTGCCAGCAGAGACCGGGACAGAAATTCACCCCTCCACTTT. Translation: CASRDRDRNSPLHF. V and J are TRBV6-5 and TRBJ1-6; 7 bases agree with TRBD1. Germline values: CDR1 MNHEY, CDR2 SVGAGI. V was clipped by 6 bases and J by 7 bases; unmatched bases: 6. The CDR3 extends over 14 amino acids.

V gene TRBV27 combines with J gene TRBJ1-3; tentatively, D is TRBD1 (6 bases). Germline CDR1 MNHEY, CDR2 SMNVEV (reference sequence). V was pared by 0 bases and J by 2 bases, with 8 bases between. The CDR3 runs to 15 residues. This chain's CDR3 is CASSLSQGTGNTIYF. CDR3 sequence (DNA): TGTGCCAGCAGTTTATCACAGGGAACTGGAAACACCATATATTTT.

This chain joins TRBV29-1 and TRBJ2-7; TRBD1 matches 12 bases. The germline gives CDR1 SQVTM, CDR2 ANQGSEA. The CDR3 spans 14 residues. With 7 bases clipped from V and 7 bases from J, the junction kept 11 bases outside the gene matches. In DNA, the CDR3 is TGCAGCGCGGAGAAGGGACAGGGGGCAAGGGAGCAGTACTTC. This translates into CSAEKGQGAREQYF.

This clonotype ranks as medium-sized. V gene TRBV7-9 combines with J gene TRBJ2-7; 7 bases are a match to TRBD2. Per the germline V gene, CDR1 is SEHNR and CDR2 is FQNEAQ (reference sequence). CDR3 length: 13 amino acids. Trimming removed 7 bases from V and 0 bases from J; junction bases left unmatched: 3. Here the CDR3 DNA reads TGTGCCAGCACCGGGGGGTACTCCTACGAGCAGTACTTC. Protein product: CASTGGYSYEQYF.

J is TRBJ2-1 and V is TRBV5-1; 10 bases align to TRBD2. V lost 5 bases and J lost 6; bases outside the gene matches: 2. Germline V gene sequence: CDR1 SGHRS, CDR2 YFSETQ. This CDR3 spans 13 amino acids. CDR3 sequence (DNA): TGCGCCAGCAGGCTAGCGGGAGTCAATGAGCAGTTCTTC. This sequence encodes CASRLAGVNEQFF.

This chain joins TRBV20-1 and TRBJ2-3; D could derive from TRBD1 or TRBD2 (5 bases each). Germline V gene lookup returns CDR1 DFQATT and CDR2 SNEGSKA (reference sequence). The CDR3 runs to 15 residues. CDR3: CSIAPGTVSTDTQYF. CDR3 sequence (DNA): TGCAGCATAGCACCGGGGACGGTTAGCACAGATACGCAGTATTTT.

The chain joins TRBV7-8 to TRBJ1-5; 8 bases are shared with TRBD1. This CDR3 region has 16 residues. Germline V gives CDR1 SGHVS, CDR2 FQNEAQ. V was clipped by 8 bases and J by 0 bases; unmatched bases: 9. CDR3 DNA sequence: TGTGCCAGCGGAGACAGGGGAAGGGGTAGCAATCAGCCCCAGCATTTT. As protein: CASGDRGRGSNQPQHF. Based on the CDR3 plus reference TRBV7-8 and TRBJ1-5, the full variable domain is GAGVSQSPRYKVAKRGQDVALRCDPISGHVSLFWYQQALGQGPEFLTYFQNEAQLDKSGLPSDRFFAERPEGSVSTLKIQRTQQEDSAVYLCASGDRGRGSNQPQHFGDGTRLSIL.

This clonotype has at least ten counts. The J gene is TRBJ2-1, the V gene TRBV18; D tentatively reads TRBD1 or TRBD2 (7 bases each). Looked up from germline, CDR1 is KGHSH and CDR2 is LQKENI. Deletions cut 2 bases from V and 2 bases from J, with 13 bases between. The CDR3 is 16 residues long. DNA for the CDR3: TGTGCCAGCTCACCAATAGGGAGGGGGCCCTACAATGAGCAGTTCTTC. Translating it yields CASSPIGRGPYNEQFF.

The V and J genes are TRBV5-1 and TRBJ2-3, with 7 bases fitting TRBD2. CDR1 and CDR2 from the germline V gene are SGHRS and YFSETQ. This CDR3 has 16 amino acids. The trim removed 5 bases at V and 1 base at J, leaving 10 bases unmatched. The CDR3 bases are TGCGCCAGCAGAGTCAATAGCGGGTTTGGCACAGATACGCAGTATTTT. The encoded protein is CASRVNSGFGTDTQYF. Full variable domain (remainder filled in from reference TRBV5-1 and TRBJ2-3): KAGVTQTPRYLIKTRGQQVTLSCSPISGHRSVSWYQQTPGQGLQFLFEYFSETQRNKGNFPGRFSGRQFSNSRSEMNVSTLELGDSALYLCASRVNSGFGTDTQYFGPGTRLTVL.

The rearrangement uses TRBV11-2 and TRBJ2-7, with 7 bases that match TRBD1. Germline CDR1 is SGHAT and CDR2 is FQNNGV. Trimming removed 5 bases from V and 2 bases from J; junction bases left unmatched: 9. The CDR3 runs 15 residues. CDR3 region: CASSPRRTGPYEQYF. The CDR3 DNA sequence: TGTGCCAGCAGCCCCCGGAGGACAGGACCCTACGAGCAGTACTTC.

This clonotype is medium-sized (0.01 to 0.1%) in the sample. This CDR3 reads CSARDRTGNSPLHF. The CDR3 DNA reads as TGCAGTGCTAGAGACCGGACAGGGAATTCACCCCTCCACTTT. The chain uses TRBV20-1 and TRBJ1-6; 8 positions agree with TRBD1. CDR3 size: 14 residues. Germline-derived CDR1 and CDR2 are DFQATT and SNEGSKA (reference sequence). V trimming: 0 bases; J trimming: 7 bases; junction bases outside the gene matches: 2.

This clonotype is labeled as medium-sized (0.01 to 0.1%). J is TRBJ2-3 and V is TRBV20-1; 8 nucleotides line up with TRBD2. V shed 4 bases and J 2 bases; nucleotides not matched to a gene: 5. CDR1 and CDR2 (germline): DFQATT, SNEGSKA (reference sequence). CDR3 length: 14 residues. The CDR3 reads CSAIQRGSTDTQYF. CDR3 nucleotides: TGCAGTGCTATACAGCGGGGGTCCACAGATACGCAGTATTTT.

The chain recombines TRBV7-2 with TRBJ2-1; 7 bases map to TRBD2. The CDR3 covers 12 residues. Unmatched junction bases numbered 0, after V lost 0 bases and J lost 10 bases. Germline CDR1 reads SGHTA; CDR2 reads FQGNSA. The CDR3 nucleotides are TGTGCCAGCAGCTTAGCGGGAGGGGAGCAGTTCTTC. It yields the protein CASSLAGGEQFF. The entire variable domain, with the rest obtained from reference TRBV7-2 and TRBJ2-1, is as follows: GAGVSQSPSNKVTEKGKDVELRCDPISGHTALYWYRQSLGQGLEFLIYFQGNSAPDKSGLPSDRFSAERTGGSVSTLTIQRTQQEDSAVYLCASSLAGGEQFFGPGTRLTVL.

The V gene is TRBV2, the J gene TRBJ2-7; D possibly uses TRBD1 or TRBD2 (7 bases each). CDR1 is SNHLY and CDR2 is FYNNEI in the germline V gene. The CDR3 has 15 residues. V lost 3 bases and J 2 bases, leaving 14 bases between the germline ends. The CDR3, as DNA: TGTGCCAGCAGTGATGTCAGGGGGGGGACCTACGAGCAGTACTTC. This sequence encodes CASSDVRGGTYEQYF.

V usage is TRBV7-2 and J usage is TRBJ2-5, with 7 bases matching TRBD2. Germline V gene lookup returns CDR1 SGHTA and CDR2 FQGNSA. This CDR3 region has 14 residues. The trim removed 1 base at V and 5 bases at J, leaving 4 bases unmatched. CDR3 bases: TGTGCCAGCAGCTTAGGACTAGCTGTCGAGACCCAGTACTTC. Translation: CASSLGLAVETQYF.

In its sample, this clonotype is medium-sized. J is TRBJ2-3 and V is TRBV20-1; TRBD2 matches at 8 bases. The germline CDR1 and CDR2 sequences are DFQATT and SNEGSKA (reference sequence). This CDR3 region has 15 residues. V gave up 1 base and J gave up 2 bases; unmatched junction bases: 5. The CDR3 loop reads CSARVERGFTDTQYF. CDR3 nucleotides: TGCAGTGCTAGAGTAGAGCGGGGGTTCACAGATACGCAGTATTTT.

V gene TRBV20-1 combines with J gene TRBJ2-7; D uncertain. Germline V gene lookup returns CDR1 DFQATT and CDR2 SNEGSKA (reference sequence). The length of the CDR3 is 14 residues. Trimming stripped 0 bases from V and 6 bases from J, with 15 bases between. CDR3 sequence: CSARDRFRPLEQYF. DNA of the CDR3: TGCAGTGCTAGAGATCGCTTTAGGCCCCTCGAGCAGTACTTC.

The chain couples TRBV12-3 or TRBV12-4 to TRBJ2-5; TRBD1 matches at 9 bases. V lost 5 bases to trimming and J lost 5 bases; unmatched junction nucleotides: 6. This CDR3 contains 14 residues. The chain's CDR3 is CASSPRDRAETQYF. The CDR3 DNA sequence: TGTGCCAGCAGTCCCCGGGACAGGGCTGAGACCCAGTACTTC.

This chain links TRBV7-9 with TRBJ2-7; D unclear. Germline V lookup: CDR1 SEHNR, CDR2 FQNEAQ (reference sequence). CDR3 size: 13 residues. Trimming removed 4 bases from V and 6 bases from J, with 13 bases in between. CDR3 in DNA: TGTGCCAGCAGCTCAAGCGTCGCCGGCGAGCAGTACTTC. This encodes CASSSSVAGEQYF.

The chain is built from TRBV20-1 and TRBJ2-1; maybe TRBD2 (5 bases). The CDR3 loop spans 20 amino acids. Germline loops: CDR1 DFQATT, CDR2 SNEGSKA (reference sequence). Deletions cut 1 base from V and 0 bases from J, with 25 bases between. The CDR3 DNA reads TGCAGTGCTAGAGTGGGTTCCGGACTTCCAACGATCAGCTCCTACAATGAGCAGTTCTTC. Translating it yields CSARVGSGLPTISSYNEQFF.

The chain joins TRBV6-1 to TRBJ2-7, with 7 positions matching TRBD1. CDR1 and CDR2 from the germline V gene are MNHNS and SASEGT. V shed 7 bases and J 5 bases; nucleotides not matched to a gene: 8. This CDR3 region has 13 residues. The CDR3 here is CASTGRQGHEQYF. Written as DNA, the CDR3 is TGTGCCAGCACCGGGCGACAGGGCCACGAGCAGTACTTC.

V gene TRBV20-1 combines with J gene TRBJ1-5; 10 nucleotides agree with TRBD1. The CDR3 has 14 amino acids. The V segment lost 5 bases and the J segment 6 bases; nucleotides outside the gene matches: 7. The V gene's germline CDR1 is DFQATT and CDR2 SNEGSKA (reference sequence). Here the CDR3 DNA reads TGCAGTGCTCCCTGGGGGACAGGGGCTCAGCCCCAGCATTTT. Translating gives CSAPWGTGAQPQHF.

The genes are TRBV12-3 or TRBV12-4 and TRBJ2-7; 13 nucleotides align to TRBD2. The CDR3 consists of 15 residues. V dropped 11 bases and J dropped 3; count of bases not matched to a gene: 10. CDR3 sequence (DNA): TGTGCCGTCAGTGAGGGGACTAGCGGGAACTACGAGCAGTACTTC. Its translation is CAVSEGTSGNYEQYF.

CDR3 protein: CSATGLAGGRVNEQFF. The DNA for the CDR3 is TGCAGTGCTACAGGACTAGCGGGAGGTCGGGTCAATGAGCAGTTCTTC. This chain connects TRBV20-1 to TRBJ2-1; 14 bases align to TRBD2. The CDR3 spans 16 residues. The germline gives CDR1 DFQATT, CDR2 SNEGSKA (reference sequence). V lost 4 bases and J lost 6; bases outside the gene matches: 8.

This clonotype was seen many times. The CDR3 DNA sequence: TGTGCTAGTGGTTTGGAACGCATGGGCTCCTACAATGAGCAGTTCTTC. This codes for CASGLERMGSYNEQFF. The V and J genes are TRBV12-5 and TRBJ2-1, with unresolved D. The germline CDR1 and CDR2 sequences are LGHNT and FRNRAP. V was cut by 1 base and J by 0 bases, with 10 bases left in between. The CDR3 runs to 16 residues.

The chain uses TRBV19 and TRBJ2-5; either TRBD1 or TRBD2 may supply D (6 bases each). Per germline, CDR1 LNHDA and CDR2 SQIVND (reference sequence). This CDR3 spans 16 amino acids. The V end lost 5 bases, the J end lost 7 bases, and 23 bases lay between the germline ends. CDR3: CASSSLRDIGSVTQYF. The CDR3 DNA sequence: TGTGCCAGTAGTTCCTTGCGGGACATTGGATCTGTGACCCAGTACTTC.

This clonotype was seen at least ten times. V is TRBV6-1 and J is TRBJ2-1, with unresolved D. V lost 3 bases to trimming and J lost 6 bases, with 6 bases between them. The CDR3 loop spans 12 amino acids. Germline-derived CDR1 and CDR2 are MNHNS and SASEGT. The CDR3 coding sequence is TGTGCCAGCAGTGACAGAAGCAATGAGCAGTTCTTC. The encoded protein is CASSDRSNEQFF.